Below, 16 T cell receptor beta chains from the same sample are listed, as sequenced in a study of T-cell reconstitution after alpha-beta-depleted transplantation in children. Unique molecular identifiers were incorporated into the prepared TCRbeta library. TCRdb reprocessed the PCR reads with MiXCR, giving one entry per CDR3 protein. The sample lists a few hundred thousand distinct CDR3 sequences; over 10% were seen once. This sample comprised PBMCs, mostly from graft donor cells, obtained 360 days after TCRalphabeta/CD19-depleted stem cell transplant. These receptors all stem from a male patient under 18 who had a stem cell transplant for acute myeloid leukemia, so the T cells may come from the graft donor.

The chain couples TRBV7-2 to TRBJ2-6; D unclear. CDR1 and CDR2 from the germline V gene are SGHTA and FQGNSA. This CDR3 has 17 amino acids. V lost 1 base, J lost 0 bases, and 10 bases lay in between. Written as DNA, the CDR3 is TGTGCCAGCAGCTTAGTTGACATTCCCTCTGGGGCCAACGTCCTGACTTTC. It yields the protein CASSLVDIPSGANVLTF. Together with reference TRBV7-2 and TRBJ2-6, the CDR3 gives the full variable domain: GAGVSQSPSNKVTEKGKDVELRCDPISGHTALYWYRQSLGQGLEFLIYFQGNSAPDKSGLPSDRFSAERTGGSVSTLTIQRTQQEDSAVYLCASSLVDIPSGANVLTFGAGSRLTVL.

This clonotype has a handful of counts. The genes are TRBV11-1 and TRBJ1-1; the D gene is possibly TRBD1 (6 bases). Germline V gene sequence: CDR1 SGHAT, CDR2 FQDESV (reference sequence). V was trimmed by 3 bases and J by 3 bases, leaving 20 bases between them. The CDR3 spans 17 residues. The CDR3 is CASSFTREGEAYTEAFF. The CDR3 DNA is TGTGCCAGCAGCTTCACCCGTGAGGGGGAGGCCTACACTGAAGCTTTCTTT.

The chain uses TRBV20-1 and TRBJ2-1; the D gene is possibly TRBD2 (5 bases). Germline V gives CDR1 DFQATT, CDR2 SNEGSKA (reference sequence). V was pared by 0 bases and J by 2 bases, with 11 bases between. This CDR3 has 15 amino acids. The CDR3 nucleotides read TGCAGTGCTAGAGATATCCGGGGTCCCTACAATGAGCAGTTCTTC. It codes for CSARDIRGPYNEQFF.

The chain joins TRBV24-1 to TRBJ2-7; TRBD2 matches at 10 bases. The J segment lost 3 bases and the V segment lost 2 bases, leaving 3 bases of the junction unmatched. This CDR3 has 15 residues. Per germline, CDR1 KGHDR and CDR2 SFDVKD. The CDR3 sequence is CATSDWASGSYEQYV. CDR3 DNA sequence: TGTGCCACCAGTGATTGGGCTAGCGGGAGCTACGAGCAGTACGTC.

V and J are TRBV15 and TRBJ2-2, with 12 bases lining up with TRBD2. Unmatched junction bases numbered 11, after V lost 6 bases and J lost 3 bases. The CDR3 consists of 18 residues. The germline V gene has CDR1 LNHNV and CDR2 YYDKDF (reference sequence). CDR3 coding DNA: TGTGCCACCAGTGGTCTAGCGGGAGGGCCCCGGGACACCGGGGAGCTGTTTTTT. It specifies CATSGLAGGPRDTGELFF. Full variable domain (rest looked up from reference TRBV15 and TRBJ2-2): DAMVIQNPRYQVTQFGKPVTLSCSQTLNHNVMYWYQQKSSQAPKLLFHYYDKDFNNEADTPDNFQSRRPNTSFCFLDIRSPGLGDTAMYLCATSGLAGGPRDTGELFFGEGSRLTVL.

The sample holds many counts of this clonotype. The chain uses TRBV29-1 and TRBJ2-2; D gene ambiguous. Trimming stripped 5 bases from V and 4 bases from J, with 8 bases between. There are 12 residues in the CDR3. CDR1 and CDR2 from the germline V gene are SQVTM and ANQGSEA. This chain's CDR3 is CSVFLATGELFF. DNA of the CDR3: TGCAGCGTTTTTTTGGCCACCGGGGAGCTGTTTTTT.

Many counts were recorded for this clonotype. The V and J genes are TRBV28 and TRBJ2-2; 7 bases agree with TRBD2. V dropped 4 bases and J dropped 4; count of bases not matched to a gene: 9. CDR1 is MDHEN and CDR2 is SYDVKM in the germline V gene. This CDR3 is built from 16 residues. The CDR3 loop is CASSSPRLAVTGELFF. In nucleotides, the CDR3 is TGTGCCAGCAGTTCCCCGAGACTAGCAGTCACCGGGGAGCTGTTTTTT.

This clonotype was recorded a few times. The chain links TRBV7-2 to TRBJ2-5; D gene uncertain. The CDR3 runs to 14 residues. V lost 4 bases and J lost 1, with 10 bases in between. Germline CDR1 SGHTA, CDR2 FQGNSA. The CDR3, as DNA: TGTGCCAGCAGCTCCGACCCGCGCCAAGAGACCCAGTACTTC. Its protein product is CASSSDPRQETQYF. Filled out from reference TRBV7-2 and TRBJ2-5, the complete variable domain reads GAGVSQSPSNKVTEKGKDVELRCDPISGHTALYWYRQSLGQGLEFLIYFQGNSAPDKSGLPSDRFSAERTGGSVSTLTIQRTQQEDSAVYLCASSSDPRQETQYFGPGTRLLVL.

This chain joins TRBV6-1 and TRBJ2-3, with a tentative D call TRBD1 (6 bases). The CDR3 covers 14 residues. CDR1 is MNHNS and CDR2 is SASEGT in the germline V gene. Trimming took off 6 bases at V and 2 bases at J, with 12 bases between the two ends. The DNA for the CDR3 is TGTGCCAGCAGGGACAGCTTACTCACAGATACGCAGTATTTT. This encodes CASRDSLLTDTQYF.

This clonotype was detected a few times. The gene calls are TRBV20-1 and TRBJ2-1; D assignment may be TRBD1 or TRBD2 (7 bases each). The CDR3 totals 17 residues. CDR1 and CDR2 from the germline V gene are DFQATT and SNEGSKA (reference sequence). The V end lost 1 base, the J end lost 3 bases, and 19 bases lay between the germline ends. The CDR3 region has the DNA TGCAGTGCTAGAGGGGCGGGAGTAGGGGGCCGCTACAATGAGCAGTTCTTC. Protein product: CSARGAGVGGRYNEQFF.

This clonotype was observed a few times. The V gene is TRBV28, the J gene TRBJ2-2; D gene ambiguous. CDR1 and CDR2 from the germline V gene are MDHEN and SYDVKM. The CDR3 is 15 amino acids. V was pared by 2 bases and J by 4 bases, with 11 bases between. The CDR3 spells CASSLLVQTTGELFF. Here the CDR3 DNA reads TGTGCCAGCAGTTTACTTGTGCAGACCACCGGGGAGCTGTTTTTT.

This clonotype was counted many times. CDR3 loop: CASSQRLAGESEQYF. The DNA of the CDR3 is TGTGCCAGCAGTCAAAGACTAGCGGGAGAATCCGAGCAGTACTTC. The V gene is TRBV6-1, the J gene TRBJ2-7; TRBD2 matches at 12 bases. The CDR3 is 15 residues long. Germline CDR1 reads MNHNS; CDR2 reads SASEGT. J gave up 6 bases and V 5 bases, and 8 bases lay outside the gene matches.

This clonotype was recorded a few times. CDR3 DNA sequence: TGTGCCAGCAGCCTCGGACTTACCTCCAGTTTCTACAATGAGCAGTTCTTC. Protein: CASSLGLTSSFYNEQFF. This chain uses TRBV5-5 with TRBJ2-1; TRBD2 is a possible D gene (5 bases). V was trimmed by 4 bases and J by 3 bases, leaving 20 bases between them. Looked up from germline, CDR1 is SGHKS and CDR2 is YYEKEE (reference sequence). The CDR3 loop spans 17 amino acids.

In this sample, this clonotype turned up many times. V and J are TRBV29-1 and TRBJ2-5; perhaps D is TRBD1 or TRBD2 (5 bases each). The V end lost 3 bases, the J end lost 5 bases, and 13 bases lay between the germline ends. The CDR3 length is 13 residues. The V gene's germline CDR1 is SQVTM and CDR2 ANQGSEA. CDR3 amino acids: CSVDAGRRETQYF. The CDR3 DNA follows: TGCAGCGTTGATGCAGGGCGGAGGGAGACCCAGTACTTC. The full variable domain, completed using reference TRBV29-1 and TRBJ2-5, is SAVISQKPSRDICQRGTSLTIQCQVDSQVTMMFWYRQQPGQSLTLIATANQGSEATYESGFVIDKFPISRPNLTFSTLTVSNMSPEDSSIYLCSVDAGRRETQYFGPGTRLLVL.

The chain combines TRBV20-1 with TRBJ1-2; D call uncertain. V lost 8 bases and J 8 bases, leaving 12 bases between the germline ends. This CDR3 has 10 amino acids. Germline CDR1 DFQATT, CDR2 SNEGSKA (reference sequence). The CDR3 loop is CSSSGNGYTF. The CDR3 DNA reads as TGCAGTTCCTCGGGTAACGGCTACACCTTC.

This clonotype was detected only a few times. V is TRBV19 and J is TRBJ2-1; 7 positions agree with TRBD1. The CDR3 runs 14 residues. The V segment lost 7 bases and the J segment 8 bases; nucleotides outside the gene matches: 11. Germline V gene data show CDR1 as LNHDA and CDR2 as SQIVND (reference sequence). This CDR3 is CASKDRNSRYEQFF. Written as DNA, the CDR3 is TGTGCCAGTAAGGACAGGAATTCGAGGTATGAGCAGTTCTTC.